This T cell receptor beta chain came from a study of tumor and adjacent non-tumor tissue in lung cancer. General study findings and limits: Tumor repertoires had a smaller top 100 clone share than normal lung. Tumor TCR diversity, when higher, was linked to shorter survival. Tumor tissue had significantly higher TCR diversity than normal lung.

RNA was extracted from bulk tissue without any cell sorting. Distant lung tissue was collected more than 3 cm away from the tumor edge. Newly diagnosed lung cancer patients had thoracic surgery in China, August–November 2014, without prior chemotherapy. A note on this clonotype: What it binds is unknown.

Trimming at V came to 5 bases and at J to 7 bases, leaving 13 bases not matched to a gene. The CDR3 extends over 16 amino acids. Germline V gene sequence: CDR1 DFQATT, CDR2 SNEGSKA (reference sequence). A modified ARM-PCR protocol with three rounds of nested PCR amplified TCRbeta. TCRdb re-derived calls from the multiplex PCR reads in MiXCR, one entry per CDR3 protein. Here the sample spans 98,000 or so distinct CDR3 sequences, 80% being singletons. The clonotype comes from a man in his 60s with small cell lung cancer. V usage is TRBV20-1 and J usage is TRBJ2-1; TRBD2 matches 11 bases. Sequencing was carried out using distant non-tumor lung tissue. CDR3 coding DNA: TGCAGTGCTTGGGGGCCTAGCGGGAGGTTGGGGAATGAGCAGTTCTTC. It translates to CSAWGPSGRLGNEQFF.